This TCR beta chain was obtained from a study of response to subunit inactivated influenza vaccine. TCRdb called the RT-PCR reads again in MiXCR, with one record for every CDR3 protein. The repertoire has hundreds of thousands of distinct CDR3 sequences, about 7.6% of them found once; the top ten carry around 13%. The CDR3 is 16 amino acids. In germline, CDR1 is MDHEN, CDR2 SYDVKM. General observations from the study: Authors suggested few new T cells are recruited by each seasonal influenza vaccination.

This clonotype has ten or more counts. No antigen is known for it. At one of its ends the junction is not consistent with the germline gene, which may arise from a read error. Sequencing was performed on PBMCs from blood, taken approximately 25 months after vaccination. The TCR was taken from a man aged 50-75 years who received an inactivated influenza vaccine. The V call is TRBV28, the J call TRBJ2-3; maybe TRBD2 (5 bases). The CDR3 loop is CASRLLTGSSTDTQYF. The CDR3 nucleotides are TGTGCCAGCAGATTATTGACGGGGTCTAGCACAGATACGCAGTATTTT.